The subject of this entry is one TCR beta chain. Antigen unknown. This entry belongs to a study of shared clonotypes between healthy human individuals. Across the study: Per donor, CD8 memory used one plate, CD8 naive used two, CD4 memory used three and CD4 naive used three.

The CDR3 covers 14 residues. Germline CDR1 reads SEHNR; CDR2 reads FQNEAQ (reference sequence). The trim removed 1 base at V and 4 bases at J, leaving 1 base unmatched. Sequenced by immunoSEQ multiplex PCR; TCRdb stores in-frame clones only, minus some. The sample has some 2 million clones; about 95% are singletons. Overall study results and limits: Sequencing depth was a factor that was expected to affect clonotype sharing among donors.

Naive CD8 cells, CD45RO-negative and positively selected for CCR7, excluded terminally differentiated effector memory CD45RA+ cells. The chain employs TRBV7-9 and TRBJ2-1; 7 positions agree with TRBD2. Material for sequencing was naive CD8+ T cells sorted from blood. This TCR came from a man aged 18 to 35 in good health. As DNA, the CDR3 is TGTGCCAGCAGCTTAGGGACTAGTTACAATGAGCAGTTCTTC. This gives the protein CASSLGTSYNEQFF.